This T cell receptor (beta chain) is from a study of early T cells in non-severe SARS-CoV-2 infection. The ends lost 0 bases at V and 5 bases at J; junction bases unmatched: 8. Germline V gene lookup returns CDR1 MNHNS and CDR2 SASEGT. This CDR3 has 16 residues. TCRdb recomputed calls from the 5' RACE reads with MiXCR, one row per CDR3 protein. This table has some 57,000 distinct CDR3 sequences, 7.5% to 9% appearing once. This TCR derives from an adult who was a healthcare worker with PCR-confirmed SARS-CoV-2 infection or an uninfected control (not recorded which). Sequenced material: whole blood, taken at baseline. The chain carries TRBV6-1 and TRBJ2-3, with 7 bases fitting TRBD1. The CDR3 DNA is TGTGCCAGCAGTGAAGCGCGCAGGGGGAGAAGAGATACGCAGTATTTT. It translates to CASSEARRGRRDTQYF.